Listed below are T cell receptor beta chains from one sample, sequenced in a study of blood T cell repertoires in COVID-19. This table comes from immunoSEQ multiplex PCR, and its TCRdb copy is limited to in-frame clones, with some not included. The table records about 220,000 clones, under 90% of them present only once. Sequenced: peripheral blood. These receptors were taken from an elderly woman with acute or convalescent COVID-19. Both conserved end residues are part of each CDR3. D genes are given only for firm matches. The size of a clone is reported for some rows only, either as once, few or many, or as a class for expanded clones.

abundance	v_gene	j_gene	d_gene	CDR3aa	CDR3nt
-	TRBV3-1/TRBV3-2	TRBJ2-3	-	CASSQGPSRTDTQYF	TGTGCCAGCAGCCAAGGCCCTAGCAGAACAGATACGCAGTATTTT
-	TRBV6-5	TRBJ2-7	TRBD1	CASSPRTGLRYEQYF	TGTGCCAGCAGTCCTAGGACAGGGCTTCGTTACGAGCAGTACTTC
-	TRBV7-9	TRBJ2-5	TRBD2	CASSIGTTRETQYF	TGTGCCAGCAGTATAGGGACTACAAGAGAGACCCAGTACTTC
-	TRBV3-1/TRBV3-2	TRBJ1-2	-	CASSQGGASSYGYTF	TGTGCCAGCAGCCAAGGGGGCGCCAGCAGCTATGGCTACACCTTC
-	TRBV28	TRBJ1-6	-	CASSLSLSPLHF	TGTGCCAGCAGTTTATCCCTTTCACCCCTCCACTTT
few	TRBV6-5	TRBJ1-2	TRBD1	CASRLQGADGYTF	TGTGCCAGCAGATTACAGGGGGCAGATGGCTACACCTTC
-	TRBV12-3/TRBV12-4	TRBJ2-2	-	CASSLTGQLFF	TGTGCCAGCAGTCTTACAGGGCAGCTGTTTTTT
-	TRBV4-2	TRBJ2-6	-	CASSQVGSSGANVLTF	TGTGCCAGCAGCCAAGTAGGGAGCTCCGGGGCCAACGTCCTGACTTTC
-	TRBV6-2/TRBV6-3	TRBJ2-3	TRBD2	CASSSRTSVSTDTQYF	TGTGCCAGCAGTTCCAGGACTAGCGTTAGCACAGATACGCAGTATTTT
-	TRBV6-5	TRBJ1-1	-	CASSNTKNTEAFF	TGTGCCAGCAGCAATACTAAGAACACTGAAGCTTTCTTT
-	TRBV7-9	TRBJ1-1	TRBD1	CASSLALTGTNTEAFF	TGTGCCAGCAGCTTGGCCTTGACAGGGACGAACACTGAAGCTTTCTTT
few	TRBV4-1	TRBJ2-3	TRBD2	CASSQGLAGRDTQYF	TGCGCCAGCAGCCAAGGGCTAGCGGGGAGAGATACGCAGTATTTT
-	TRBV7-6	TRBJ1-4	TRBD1	CASSLNRGRGNEKLFF	TGTGCCAGCAGCTTAAACAGGGGGCGGGGGAATGAAAAACTGTTTTTT
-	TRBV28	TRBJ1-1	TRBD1	CASSSGQGTTEAFF	TGTGCCAGCAGTTCCGGACAGGGGACCACTGAAGCTTTCTTT
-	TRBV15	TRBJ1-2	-	CATSSGEGYGYTF	TGTGCCACCAGCAGCGGTGAGGGTTATGGCTACACCTTC
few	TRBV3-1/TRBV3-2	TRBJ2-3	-	CASSPWRNLGEADTQYF	TGTGCCAGCAGCCCATGGCGGAACCTCGGGGAGGCAGATACGCAGTATTTT
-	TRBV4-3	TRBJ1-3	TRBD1	CASSPSPRRTGGSNSGNTIYF	TGCGCCAGCAGCCCATCCCCAAGAAGGACAGGGGGATCCAACTCTGGAAACACCATATATTTT
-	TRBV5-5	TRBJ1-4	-	CASSRAAVGDEKLFF	TGTGCCAGCAGCCGCGCGGCAGTAGGGGATGAAAAACTGTTTTTT
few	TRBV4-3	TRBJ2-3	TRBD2	CASSQVAGGFTDTQYF	TGCGCCAGCAGCCAAGTAGCGGGGGGGTTCACAGATACGCAGTATTTT
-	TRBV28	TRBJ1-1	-	CASSVRTANTEAFF	TGTGCCAGCAGTGTGAGGACAGCTAACACTGAAGCTTTCTTT
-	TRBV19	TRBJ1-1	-	CASKDTVNTEAFF	TGTGCCAGTAAAGACACAGTGAACACTGAAGCTTTCTTT
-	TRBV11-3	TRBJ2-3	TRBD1	CASSLARGTDTQYF	TGTGCCAGCAGCTTGGCCAGGGGGACAGATACGCAGTATTTT
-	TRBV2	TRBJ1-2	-	CASAPNYGYTF	TGTGCCAGCGCCCCGAACTATGGCTACACCTTT
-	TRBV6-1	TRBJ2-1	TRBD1	CASSEPGRGTNEQFF	TGTGCCAGCAGTGAACCGGGCAGGGGGACGAATGAGCAGTTCTTC
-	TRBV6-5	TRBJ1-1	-	CASSLLGRGAEAFF	TGTGCCAGCAGCCTTTTGGGGCGGGGGGCTGAAGCTTTCTTT
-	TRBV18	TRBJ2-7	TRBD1	CASSPVGQNYEQYF	TGTGCCAGCTCACCAGTGGGACAGAACTACGAGCAGTACTTC
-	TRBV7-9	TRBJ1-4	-	CASSRRTAGNEKLFF	TGTGCCAGCAGCAGAAGGACAGCTGGTAATGAAAAACTGTTTTTT
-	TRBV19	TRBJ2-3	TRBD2	CASSGLAGGMDTQYF	TGTGCCAGTAGTGGCCTAGCGGGGGGGATGGATACGCAGTATTTT
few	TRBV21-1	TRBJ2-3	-	CASSKEAGCSTDTQYF	TGTGCCAGCAGCAAAGAGGCAGGCTGTAGCACAGATACGCAGTATTTT
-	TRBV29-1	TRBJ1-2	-	CSVGRDYGYTF	TGCAGCGTTGGGAGGGACTATGGCTACACCTTC
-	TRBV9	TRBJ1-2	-	CASSGSYRDYGYTF	TGTGCCAGCAGCGGAAGCTACAGAGACTATGGCTACACCTTC
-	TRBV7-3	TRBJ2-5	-	CASSLTGRKSETQYF	TGTGCCAGCAGCTTAACGGGGAGGAAGTCAGAGACCCAGTACTTC
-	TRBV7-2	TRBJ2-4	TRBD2	CASSFGLAGGGAKNIQYF	TGTGCCAGCAGCTTCGGGCTAGCGGGGGGAGGAGCCAAAAACATTCAGTACTTC
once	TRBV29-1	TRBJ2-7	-	CSALGGSEQYF	TGCAGCGCCCTTGGGGGCAGCGAGCAGTACTTC
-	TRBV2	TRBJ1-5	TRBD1	CASRPRDRGVWGNQPQHF	TGTGCCAGCAGACCCCGGGACAGGGGGGTTTGGGGCAATCAGCCCCAGCATTTT
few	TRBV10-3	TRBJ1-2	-	CAISGITGGYTF	TGTGCCATCAGTGGGATCACGGGAGGCTACACCTTC
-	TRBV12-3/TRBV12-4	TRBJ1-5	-	CASSPPNQPQHF	TGTGCCAGCAGCCCTCCCAATCAGCCCCAGCATTTT
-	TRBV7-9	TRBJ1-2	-	CASSFNGYTF	TGTGCCAGCAGCTTCAATGGCTACACCTTC
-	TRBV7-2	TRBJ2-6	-	CASSLRWTASGANVLTF	TGTGCCAGCAGCTTACGTTGGACAGCCTCTGGGGCCAACGTCCTGACTTTC
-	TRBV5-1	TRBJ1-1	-	CASSPDTPGIEAFF	TGCGCCAGCAGCCCGGACACCCCAGGGATTGAAGCTTTCTTT
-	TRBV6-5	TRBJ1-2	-	CASSPREDYGYTF	TGTGCCAGCAGTCCCAGGGAAGACTATGGCTACACCTTC
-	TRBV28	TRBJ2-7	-	CAAIGGALYEQYF	TGTGCCGCAATAGGAGGCGCCCTCTACGAGCAGTACTTC
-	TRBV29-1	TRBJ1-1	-	CSAAGAADNTEAFF	TGCAGCGCCGCGGGCGCAGCTGACAACACTGAAGCTTTCTTT
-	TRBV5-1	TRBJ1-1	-	CASSHPSGVQKTEAFF	TGCGCCAGCAGCCACCCTTCAGGGGTTCAGAAGACTGAAGCTTTCTTT
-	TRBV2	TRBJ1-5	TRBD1	CASSIGTGMNQPQHF	TGTGCCAGCAGTATAGGGACAGGGATGAATCAGCCCCAGCATTTT